This T cell receptor (beta chain) was captured in a study of CXCR3-negative and CXCR3-positive naive CD8 T cells. Every individual CD8+ T cell subset underwent sorting in triplicate at 330,000 or so cells apiece. With UMI labels, 5' RACE was used to prepare the TRB cDNA libraries. TCRdb reprocessed the 5' RACE reads and stores each CDR3 protein as one record, lacking DNA. The sample table includes around 57,000 distinct CDR3 sequences. CDR1 is SEHNR, CDR2 FQNEAQ, per germline (reference sequence). The CDR3 consists of 15 residues. General study points: Researchers reported similar TRBV-TRBJ usage in naive CXCR3-negative and CXCR3-positive cells, though memory differed. In both naive subsets diversity was comparably high, whereas memory CD8+ cells showed much lower diversity.

In regard to this clonotype: Its antigen is still unknown.

This sequence originates from a human donor in good health. Some clones in this sample may be carry-over from other donors' samples. The sample was memory CD8+ T cells from blood. The V call is TRBV7-9, the J call TRBJ2-1; TCRdb gives TRBD1 as the D gene, but with no DNA this cannot be confirmed. CDR3 region: CASSSPGQHNIEQFF.